This entry is about one TCR beta chain. The CDR3 is 17 amino acids. The sample is drawn from a study of blood T cell repertoires in COVID-19. Across the whole study: PBMCs, B-cell-depleted T cells, or T cells provided the cDNA or gDNA that made up the material.

Clones were read by immunoSEQ multiplex PCR, and TCRdb kept only the in-frame ones, dropping some. The table records 300,000 to 350,000 clones, about 87% of them present only once. The specimen sequenced was PBMCs or T cells enriched from blood (not recorded which). The V gene is TRBV1, the J gene TRBJ1-6; TRBD1 is taken as the D call from the table, unchecked against the DNA. TRBV1 counts as a pseudogene. The receptor was isolated from a young man who had recovered from COVID-19. In DNA, the CDR3 is TGCACCAGCAGCCAAATCCCCGACAGGGGCCTTAATTCACCCCTCCACTTT. Amino acids: CTSSQIPDRGLNSPLHF.